This T cell receptor (beta chain) stems from a study of technical replicates of blood from several donors. The data were produced by immunoSEQ multiplex PCR, yet TCRdb's version contains in-frame clones alone and is incomplete. The table has more than 65,000 clones, just under 95% seen once. The CDR3 runs to 16 residues. After removal of 0 bases from V and 5 bases from J, the junction contained 7 bases not matched to a gene. The germline V gene encodes CDR1 SGHRS and CDR2 YFSETQ. Sequencing input: T cells isolated from PBMCs. The TCR was taken from a human donor in good health. The chain is built from TRBV5-1 and TRBJ2-5; 10 nucleotides line up with TRBD2. CDR3 DNA sequence: TGCGCCAGCAGCTTGGGATCTAGCGGGAGTTATGAGACCCAGTACTTC. Translation gives CASSLGSSGSYETQYF. The full variable domain, in which reference TRBV5-1 and TRBJ2-5 provide the parts outside the CDR3, is KAGVTQTPRYLIKTRGQQVTLSCSPISGHRSVSWYQQTPGQGLQFLFEYFSETQRNKGNFPGRFSGRQFSNSRSEMNVSTLELGDSALYLCASSLGSSGSYETQYFGPGTRLLVL.